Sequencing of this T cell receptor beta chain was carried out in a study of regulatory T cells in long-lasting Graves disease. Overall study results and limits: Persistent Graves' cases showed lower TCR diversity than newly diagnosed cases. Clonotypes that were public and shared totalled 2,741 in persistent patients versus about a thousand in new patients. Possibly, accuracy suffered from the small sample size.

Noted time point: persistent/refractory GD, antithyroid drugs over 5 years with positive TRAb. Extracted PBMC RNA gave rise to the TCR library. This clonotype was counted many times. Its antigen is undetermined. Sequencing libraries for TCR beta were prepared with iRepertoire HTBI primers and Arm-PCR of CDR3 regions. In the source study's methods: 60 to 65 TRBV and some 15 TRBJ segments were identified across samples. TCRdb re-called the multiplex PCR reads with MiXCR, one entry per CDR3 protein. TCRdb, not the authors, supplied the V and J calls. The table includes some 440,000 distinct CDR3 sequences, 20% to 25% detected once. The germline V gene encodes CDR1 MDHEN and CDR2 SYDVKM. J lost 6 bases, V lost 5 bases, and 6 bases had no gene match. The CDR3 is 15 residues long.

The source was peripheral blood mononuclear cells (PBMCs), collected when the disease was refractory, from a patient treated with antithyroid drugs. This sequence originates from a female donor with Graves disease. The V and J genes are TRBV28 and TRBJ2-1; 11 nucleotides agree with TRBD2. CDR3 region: CASSPSSGGTNEQFF. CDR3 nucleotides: TGTGCCAGCAGTCCGTCTAGCGGGGGGACCAATGAGCAGTTCTTC. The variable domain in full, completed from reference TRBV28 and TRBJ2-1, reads DVKVTQSSRYLVKRTGEKVFLECVQDMDHENMFWYRQDPGLGLRLIYFSYDVKMKEKGDIPEGYSVSREKKERFSLILESASTNQTSMYLCASSPSSGGTNEQFFGPGTRLTVL.